The 14 T cell receptor beta chains listed next were all sequenced from one sample in a study of blood T cell repertoires in COVID-19. Clones were read by immunoSEQ multiplex PCR, and TCRdb kept only the in-frame ones, dropping some. There are approximately 390,000 clones in the sample; over 75% occur only once, and 2.3% lies in the top ten. The sequenced sample was peripheral blood. These receptors were collected from an older woman with COVID-19, enrolled during active disease.

This rearrangement joins TRBV6-1 to TRBJ2-4; D might be TRBD2 (5 bases). Per germline, CDR1 MNHNS and CDR2 SASEGT. V lost 0 bases and J 15 bases, leaving 9 bases between the germline ends. CDR3 length equals 11 residues. CDR3 sequence: CASSEAGRGYF. In nucleotides, the CDR3 is TGTGCCAGCAGTGAAGCAGGGAGAGGGTACTTC.

This clone appeared a single time. This chain links TRBV5-1 with TRBJ1-2; 7 positions match TRBD1. The CDR3 is 15 residues long. The ends lost 5 bases at V and 2 bases at J; junction bases unmatched: 9. Germline lookup yields CDR1 SGHRS and CDR2 YFSETQ. CDR3 sequence: CASRHRETGNYGYTF. CDR3 coding DNA: TGCGCCAGCAGACACCGGGAGACAGGGAACTATGGCTACACCTTC.

The V and J genes are TRBV11-2 and TRBJ2-7; 7 nucleotides agree with TRBD1. V trimming: 4 bases; J trimming: 2 bases; junction bases outside the gene matches: 5. Germline V gene data show CDR1 as SGHAT and CDR2 as FQNNGV. This CDR3 region has 14 residues. The CDR3 DNA reads as TGTGCCAGCAGCTCAAACAGGGGACCCTACGAGCAGTACTTC. It yields the protein CASSSNRGPYEQYF.

This clone was seen only a few times. The rearrangement joins TRBV4-2 to TRBJ1-4; weak D call: TRBD1 (5 bases). CDR3 size: 16 residues. CDR1 is LGHNA and CDR2 is YNFKEQ in the germline V gene. Trimming stripped 0 bases from V and 8 bases from J, with 16 bases between. The CDR3, as DNA: TGTGCCAGCAGCCAAGAAGGAGGGGCTAGGAACGAAAAACTGTTTTTT. As protein: CASSQEGGARNEKLFF.

The CDR3 reads CASSQVGRADGYTF. The CDR3 DNA follows: TGTGCCAGCAGCCAAGTCGGCAGGGCCGATGGCTACACCTTC. The chain couples TRBV3-1 (or the pseudogene TRBV3-2) to TRBJ1-2, with a tentative D call TRBD1 (5 bases). Germline V gene data show CDR1 as LGHDT and CDR2 as YNNKEL (reference sequence). V was trimmed by 1 base and J by 6 bases, leaving 12 bases between them. The CDR3 runs 14 residues.

This clone was found once. The chain carries TRBV19 and TRBJ2-5; perhaps TRBD1 as D (6 bases). V was pared by 3 bases and J by 8 bases, with 13 bases between. Germline CDR1 is LNHDA and CDR2 is SQIVND (reference sequence). The CDR3 covers 13 residues. The CDR3 spells CASSMVGAVTQYF. The CDR3, as DNA: TGTGCCAGTAGTATGGTGGGGGCGGTCACCCAGTACTTC.

V and J are TRBV9 and TRBJ2-1, with 7 bases lining up with TRBD2. V was clipped by 2 bases and J by 8 bases; unmatched bases: 10. The germline gives CDR1 SGDLS, CDR2 YYNGEE. The CDR3 is 15 amino acids. The CDR3 nucleotides read TGTGCCAGCAGCGTTCTCTCGGCGGGGGTCGATGAGCAGTTCTTC. The encoded protein is CASSVLSAGVDEQFF.

The chain uses TRBV30 and TRBJ1-1; no definite D call. The CDR3 has 15 residues. The germline V gene has CDR1 GTSNPN and CDR2 SVGIG (reference sequence). Trimming removed 3 bases at V and 0 bases at J, with 14 bases between. The CDR3 spells CAWRVSGSVNTEAFF. CDR3 in DNA: TGTGCCTGGAGGGTTTCGGGGAGCGTGAACACTGAAGCTTTCTTT.

This chain links TRBV14 with TRBJ1-2; a weak D match, TRBD1 (6 bases). Germline assignment: CDR1 SGHDN and CDR2 FVKESK. This CDR3 has 12 residues. V was cut by 2 bases and J by 8 bases, with 9 bases left in between. In nucleotides, the CDR3 is TGTGCCAGCAGCCAAAGGCAGGGGGGCTACACCTTC. Translated: CASSQRQGGYTF.

The V gene is TRBV28, the J gene TRBJ1-2, with no clear D. CDR1 MDHEN and CDR2 SYDVKM come from the germline V gene. This CDR3 has 13 amino acids. The V end lost 5 bases, the J end lost 2 bases, and 9 bases lay between the germline ends. The CDR3: CASSARGNYGYTF. In DNA, the CDR3 is TGTGCCAGCAGTGCTCGAGGGAACTATGGCTACACCTTC.

The chain uses TRBV7-9 and TRBJ2-7; 7 positions agree with TRBD2. The CDR3 totals 14 residues. Losses at the gene ends were 0 bases for V and 5 bases for J; bases not matched to a gene: 4. The V gene's germline CDR1 is SEHNR and CDR2 FQNEAQ (reference sequence). The CDR3 region has the DNA TGTGCCAGCAGCTTAGCAGGGGCGGGGGACGAGCAGTACTTC. Translating gives CASSLAGAGDEQYF.

The V gene is TRBV12-3 or TRBV12-4, the J gene TRBJ1-4; no firm D call. Trimming shortened V by 1 base and J by 7 bases, and 7 bases separated the two germline ends. This CDR3 region has 13 residues. CDR3 region: CASSLVAGEKLFF. The CDR3 DNA is TGTGCCAGCAGTTTAGTGGCAGGTGAAAAACTGTTTTTT.

In this sample, this clone turned up many times. V gene TRBV11-2 combines with J gene TRBJ1-3, with 8 bases lining up with TRBD1. The V gene's germline CDR1 is SGHAT and CDR2 FQNNGV. Trimming at V came to 5 bases and at J to 0 bases, leaving 12 bases not matched to a gene. This CDR3 is built from 18 residues. The CDR3 nucleotides read TGTGCCAGCAGCCTTACCGGGACAGGCCTTAGCTCTGGAAACACCATATATTTT. It codes for CASSLTGTGLSSGNTIYF.

Worth noting for this clone: A junction end diverges from the germline sequence, so it may reflect a read error. The genes are TRBV30 and TRBJ1-5, with 10 bases fitting TRBD1. The length of the CDR3 is 16 residues. Germline lookup yields CDR1 GTSNPN and CDR2 SVGIG (reference sequence). The CDR3 spells CTWSPRTGGSNQPQHF. CDR3 bases: TGTACCTGGAGTCCCCGGACAGGGGGGTCTAATCAGCCCCAGCATTTT.